A selection of T cell receptor beta chains follows, all from one sample in a study of vaccination effects on CD4 cells after COVID-19. TCRdb keeps only in-frame clones here, not all; method: immunoSEQ multiplex PCR. Found here are under 40,000 clones, almost 85% of them singletons; the top ten hold roughly 2%. No antigens are known for them. The sequences come from CD4+ T cells from PBMCs cultured with HCoV-NL63 spike peptides, collected after COVID-19 vaccination. The receptor source for this set is a human donor who received a COVID-19 vaccine. Some clones in this sample may be carry-over from other donors' samples. Each CDR3 is given with its conserved first and last residue. Fields, in order: V gene, J gene, CDR3 protein.

TRBV5-1	TRBJ1-2	CASSSTDSSPGYTF
TRBV9	TRBJ1-3	CASSVYQGNTIYF
TRBV29-1	TRBJ1-4	CSVCFQGKTNEKLFF
TRBV11-3	TRBJ2-3	CASSLGSGRGGPADTQYF
TRBV5-8	TRBJ1-1	CASSLSASNTEAFF
TRBV3-1/TRBV3-2	TRBJ1-4	CASSQQAGVGEKLFF
TRBV7-2	TRBJ1-6	CASSLKLDRLTYSPLHF
TRBV30	TRBJ2-5	CAWSVKVGETQYF
TRBV19	TRBJ2-4	CASTPGPGNIQYF
TRBV5-6	TRBJ1-4	CASSAGLGEKLFF
TRBV2	TRBJ1-6	CASSPRTPLHF
TRBV30	TRBJ2-5	CAWRDRGKETQYF
TRBV5-1	TRBJ2-2	CASSFGRSGGAGELFF
TRBV11-2	TRBJ2-5	CASSSQLEETQYF
TRBV4-2	TRBJ2-1	CASSQDWAGNNEQFF
TRBV29-1	TRBJ2-2	CSVWDPNTGELFF
TRBV19	TRBJ1-2	CASSNPGQGHYGYTF
TRBV3-1/TRBV3-2	TRBJ2-5	CASSHFGGGETQYF
TRBV7-3	TRBJ1-3	CASSLDGTGSGNTIYF
TRBV14	TRBJ1-1	CASRGRAEAFF
TRBV12-3/TRBV12-4	TRBJ1-1	CASSLQGRTEAFF
TRBV6-5	TRBJ2-1	CASSSRGGGVVDEQFF
TRBV6-5	TRBJ2-1	CASSYSIGGEQFF
TRBV10-1	TRBJ2-1	CASSGTGFNEQFF